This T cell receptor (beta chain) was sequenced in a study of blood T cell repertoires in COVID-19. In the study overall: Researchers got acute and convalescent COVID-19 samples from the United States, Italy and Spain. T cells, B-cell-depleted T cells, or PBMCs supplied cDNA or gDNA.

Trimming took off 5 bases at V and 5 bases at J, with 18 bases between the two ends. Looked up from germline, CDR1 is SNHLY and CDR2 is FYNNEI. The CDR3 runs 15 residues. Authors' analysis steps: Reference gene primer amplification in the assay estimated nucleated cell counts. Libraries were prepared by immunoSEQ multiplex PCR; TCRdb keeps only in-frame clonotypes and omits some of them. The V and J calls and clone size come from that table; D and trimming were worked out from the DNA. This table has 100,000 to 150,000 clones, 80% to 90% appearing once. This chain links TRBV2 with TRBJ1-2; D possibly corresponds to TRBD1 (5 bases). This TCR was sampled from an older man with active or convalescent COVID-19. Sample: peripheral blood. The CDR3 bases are TGTGCCAGCAGTCTCACCGGGGGGGGTCTGTATGGCTACACCTTC. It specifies CASSLTGGGLYGYTF.